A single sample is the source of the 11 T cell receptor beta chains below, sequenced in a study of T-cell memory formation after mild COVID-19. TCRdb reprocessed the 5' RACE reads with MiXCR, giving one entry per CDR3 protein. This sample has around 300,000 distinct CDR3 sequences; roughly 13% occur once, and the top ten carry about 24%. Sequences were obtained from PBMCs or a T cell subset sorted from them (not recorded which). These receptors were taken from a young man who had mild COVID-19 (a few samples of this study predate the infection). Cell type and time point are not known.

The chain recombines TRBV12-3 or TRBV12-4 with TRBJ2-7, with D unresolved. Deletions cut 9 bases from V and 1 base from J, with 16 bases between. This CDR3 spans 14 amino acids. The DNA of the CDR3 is TGTGCCAGACCTTGCCTAGTACTTTCCTACGAGCAGTACGTC. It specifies CARPCLVLSYEQYV.

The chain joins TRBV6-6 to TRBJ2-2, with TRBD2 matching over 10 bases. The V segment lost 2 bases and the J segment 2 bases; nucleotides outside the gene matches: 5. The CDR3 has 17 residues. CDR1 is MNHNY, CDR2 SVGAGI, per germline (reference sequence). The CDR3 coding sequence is TGTGCCAGCAGTTACCGGACTAGCGGAAACAACACCGGGGAGCTGTTTTTT. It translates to CASSYRTSGNNTGELFF.

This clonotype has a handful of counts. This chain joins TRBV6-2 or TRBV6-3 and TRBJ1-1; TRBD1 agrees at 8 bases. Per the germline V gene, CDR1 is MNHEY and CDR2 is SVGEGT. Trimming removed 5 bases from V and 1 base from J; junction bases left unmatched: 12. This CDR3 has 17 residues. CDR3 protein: CASSTLRGQGENTEAFF. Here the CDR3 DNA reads TGTGCCAGCAGTACCCTCCGCGGACAGGGTGAGAACACTGAAGCTTTCTTT.

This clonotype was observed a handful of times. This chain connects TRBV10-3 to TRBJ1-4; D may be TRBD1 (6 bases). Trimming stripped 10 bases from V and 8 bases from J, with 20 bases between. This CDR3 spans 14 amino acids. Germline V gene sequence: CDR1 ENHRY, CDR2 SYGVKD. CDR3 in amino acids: CATMKPGAGEKLFF. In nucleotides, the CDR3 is TGTGCCACAATGAAGCCGGGGGCAGGGGAAAAACTGTTTTTT.

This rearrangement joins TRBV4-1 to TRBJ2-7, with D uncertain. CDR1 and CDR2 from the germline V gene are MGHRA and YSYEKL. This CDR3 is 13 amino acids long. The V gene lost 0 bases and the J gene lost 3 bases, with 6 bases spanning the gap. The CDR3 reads CASSQELLYEQYV. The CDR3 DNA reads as TGCGCCAGCAGCCAAGAGCTTCTCTACGAGCAGTACGTC.

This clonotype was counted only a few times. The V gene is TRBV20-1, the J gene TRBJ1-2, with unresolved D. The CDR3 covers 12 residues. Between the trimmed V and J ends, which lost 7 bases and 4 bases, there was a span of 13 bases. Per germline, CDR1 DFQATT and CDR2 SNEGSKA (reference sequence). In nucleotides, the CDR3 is TGCAGTGACGCAAAGCTCGGCTATGGCTACACCTTC. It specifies CSDAKLGYGYTF.

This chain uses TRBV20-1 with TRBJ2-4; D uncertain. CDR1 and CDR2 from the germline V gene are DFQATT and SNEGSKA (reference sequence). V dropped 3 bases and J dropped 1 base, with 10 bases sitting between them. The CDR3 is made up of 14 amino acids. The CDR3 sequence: CSARGGGAKNIQYF. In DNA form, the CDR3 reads TGCAGTGCTAGGGGCGGTGGCGCCAAAAACATTCAGTACTTC.

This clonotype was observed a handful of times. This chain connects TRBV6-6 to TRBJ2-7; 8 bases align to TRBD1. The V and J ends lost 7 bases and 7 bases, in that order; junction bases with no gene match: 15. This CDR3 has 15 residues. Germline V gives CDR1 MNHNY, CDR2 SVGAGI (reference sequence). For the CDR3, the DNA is TGTGCCAGCACCTACGGAACAGGGGGGAGTGGAGAGCAGTACGTC. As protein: CASTYGTGGSGEQYV.

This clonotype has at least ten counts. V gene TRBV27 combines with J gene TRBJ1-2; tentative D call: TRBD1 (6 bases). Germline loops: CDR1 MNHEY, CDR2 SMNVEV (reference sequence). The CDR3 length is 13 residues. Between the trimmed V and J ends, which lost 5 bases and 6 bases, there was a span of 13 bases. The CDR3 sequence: CASSRQGSHGYTF. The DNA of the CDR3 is TGTGCCAGCAGTCGCCAGGGGTCCCATGGCTACACCTTC.

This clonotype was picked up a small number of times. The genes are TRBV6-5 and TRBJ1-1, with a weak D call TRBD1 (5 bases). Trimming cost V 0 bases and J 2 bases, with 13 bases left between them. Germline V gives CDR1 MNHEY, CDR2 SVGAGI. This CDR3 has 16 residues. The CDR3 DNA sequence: TGTGCCAGCAGTTACTCGGCGTATCAGGGAAACACTGAAGCTTTCTTT. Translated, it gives CASSYSAYQGNTEAFF.

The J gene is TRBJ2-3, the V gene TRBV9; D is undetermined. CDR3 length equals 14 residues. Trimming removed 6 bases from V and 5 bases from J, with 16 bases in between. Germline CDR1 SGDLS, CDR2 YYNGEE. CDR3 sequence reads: CASTPLLTGDTQYF. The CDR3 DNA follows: TGTGCCAGCACACCCCTCCTTACGGGAGATACGCAGTATTTT.